This passage covers 13 T cell receptor beta chains from one sample sequenced in a study of CD8+ T cells in alopecia areata. The treatment denotes: oral pan-JAK inhibitor, 5-10 mg twice daily. cDNA prepared by RNA extraction and subsequent reverse transcription served as the template for sequencing. Generated by immunoSEQ multiplex PCR, the TCRdb table keeps only in-frame clones and is missing some. The data show nearly 95,000 clones, about two thirds seen once. Sample: CD8+ T cells sorted from blood, taken at week 44, from a patient treated with tofacitinib. Receptors originate from a human donor with alopecia areata.

The gene calls are TRBV5-1 and TRBJ2-7; tentatively, D is TRBD1 (6 bases). With 0 bases removed from V and 4 bases from J, the gap between germline ends came to 17 bases. There are 16 residues in the CDR3. From germline, CDR1 is SGHRS and CDR2 YFSETQ. This CDR3 reads CASSLAPGQYEYEQYF. As DNA, the CDR3 is TGCGCCAGCAGCTTGGCTCCCGGACAGTACGAGTACGAGCAGTACTTC.

This clone was detected only a few times. The chain links TRBV14 to TRBJ2-3; 8 nucleotides match TRBD1. The ends lost 1 base at V and 2 bases at J; junction bases unmatched: 8. The CDR3 runs to 17 residues. Germline V CDR1 and CDR2: SGHDN, FVKESK. The CDR3 region is CASSQGTGQRYTDTQYF. In DNA, the CDR3 is TGTGCCAGCAGCCAAGGGACAGGGCAAAGGTACACAGATACGCAGTATTTT.

The V and J genes are TRBV7-2 and TRBJ2-7; possible D gene TRBD1, 8 bases. The CDR3 extends over 16 amino acids. Trimming left V 2 bases short and J 2 bases short, with 16 bases between. The germline V gene has CDR1 SGHTA and CDR2 FQGNSA. CDR3 sequence reads: CASSLNRGGRPYEQYF. CDR3 bases: TGTGCCAGCAGCTTAAACAGGGGGGGTCGACCCTACGAGCAGTACTTC.

V is TRBV6-1 and J is TRBJ2-7; D is ambiguous. The CDR3 is 13 amino acids. V was clipped by 2 bases and J by 5 bases, with 10 bases between them. Germline-derived CDR1 and CDR2 are MNHNS and SASEGT. CDR3 in amino acids: CASSERPQDEQYF. DNA for the CDR3: TGTGCCAGCAGTGAACGGCCCCAGGACGAGCAGTACTTC.

This clone was observed a few times. This chain connects TRBV5-5 to TRBJ2-2; TRBD1 agrees at 7 bases. J lost 1 base, V lost 6 bases, and 3 bases had no gene match. Germline V gives CDR1 SGHKS, CDR2 YYEKEE (reference sequence). This CDR3 comprises 14 residues. The CDR3: CASTRTGNTGELFF. For the CDR3, the DNA is TGTGCCAGCACACGGACAGGGAACACCGGGGAGCTGTTTTTT. Full variable domain (outside the CDR3, taken from reference TRBV5-5 and TRBJ2-2): DAGVTQSPTHLIKTRGQQVTLRCSPISGHKSVSWYQQVLGQGPQFIFQYYEKEERGRGNFPDRFSARQFPNYSSELNVNALLLGDSALYLCASTRTGNTGELFFGEGSRLTVL.

This clone was counted once. The DNA for the CDR3 is TGTGCCACCAGTTCTGAGGGACCTCCGAACACCGGGGAGCTGTTTTTT. It is translated as CATSSEGPPNTGELFF. The chain employs TRBV15 and TRBJ2-2, with D possibly called TRBD1 or TRBD2 (5 bases each). This CDR3 is 16 amino acids long. The germline CDR1 and CDR2 sequences are LNHNV and YYDKDF (reference sequence). V dropped 6 bases and J dropped 0 bases, with 14 bases sitting between them.

This clone was seen more than once but under ten times. V usage is TRBV29-1 and J usage is TRBJ2-7; D possibly corresponds to TRBD2 (7 bases). Per germline, CDR1 SQVTM and CDR2 ANQGSEA. Trimming left V 1 base short and J 0 bases short, with 13 bases between. There are 15 residues in the CDR3. The CDR3 nucleotides read TGCAGCGTTGAAGGCCCGGGGGGCGGCTCCTACGAGCAGTACTTC. Protein sequence: CSVEGPGGGSYEQYF.

The genes are TRBV6-5 and TRBJ1-4; TRBD1 might be the D (6 bases). The V gene's germline CDR1 is MNHEY and CDR2 SVGAGI. CDR3 length equals 14 residues. Trimming took off 5 bases at V and 8 bases at J, with 15 bases between the two ends. The CDR3 spells CASSTNRVGEKLFF. Written as DNA, the CDR3 is TGTGCCAGCAGTACTAACAGGGTTGGCGAAAAACTGTTTTTT.

The chain recombines TRBV5-6 with TRBJ2-7, with 7 positions matching TRBD1. This CDR3 contains 13 residues. Trimming took 4 bases from V and 13 from J; bases not matched to a gene: 14. Germline V CDR1 and CDR2: SGHDT, YYEEEE. The CDR3 bases are TGTGCCAGCAGCCCTTGGACCTCGGACAGGTTCTACTTC. It encodes CASSPWTSDRFYF. Complete variable domain (other parts from reference TRBV5-6 and TRBJ2-7): DAGVTQSPTHLIKTRGQQVTLRCSPKSGHDTVSWYQQALGQGPQFIFQYYEEEERQRGNFPDRFSGHQFPNYSSELNVNALLLGDSALYLCASSPWTSDRFYFGPGTRLTVT.

The rearrangement uses TRBV11-2 and TRBJ2-6; D remains ambiguous. Trimming left V 3 bases short and J 0 bases short, with 15 bases between. The CDR3 length is 18 residues. Germline V gives CDR1 SGHAT, CDR2 FQNNGV. DNA of the CDR3: TGTGCCAGCAGCTTTCAAGCACGCGATTACTCTGGGGCCAACGTCCTGACTTTC. Its protein is CASSFQARDYSGANVLTF.

CDR3: CSVGTGEFDTQYF. The CDR3, as DNA: TGCAGCGTTGGGACAGGGGAGTTTGATACGCAGTATTTT. The chain links TRBV29-1 to TRBJ2-3; 9 bases fit TRBD1. Trimming at V came to 4 bases and at J to 6 bases, leaving 5 bases not matched to a gene. The CDR3 covers 13 residues. Germline CDR1 SQVTM, CDR2 ANQGSEA.

This clone was detected once. The chain couples TRBV7-8 to TRBJ2-5, with 9 bases identical to TRBD2. Trimming cost V 1 base and J 5 bases; bases outside gene matches: 11. The CDR3 has 17 residues. The germline gives CDR1 SGHVS, CDR2 FQNEAQ. The CDR3 bases are TGTGCCAGCAGCTTAGGCTGGCGCGGGGGGGGTCAGGAGACCCAGTACTTC. It translates to CASSLGWRGGGQETQYF.

J is TRBJ1-5 and V is TRBV7-9; D gene uncertain. Germline V gives CDR1 SEHNR, CDR2 FQNEAQ (reference sequence). The CDR3 is made up of 14 amino acids. Between the trimmed V and J ends, which lost 5 bases and 4 bases, there was a span of 12 bases. The CDR3 reads CASSPRATNQPQHF. CDR3 DNA sequence: TGTGCCAGCAGCCCCCGGGCAACTAATCAGCCCCAGCATTTT. The whole variable domain, filled in from reference TRBV7-9 and TRBJ1-5, reads DTGVSQNPRHKITKRGQNVTFRCDPISEHNRLYWYRQTLGQGPEFLTYFQNEAQLEKSRLLSDRFSAERPKGSFSTLEIQRTEQGDSAMYLCASSPRATNQPQHFGDGTRLSIL.